This is a list of T cell receptor beta chains from one sample in a study of shared clonotypes between healthy human individuals. TCRdb's table, derived via immunoSEQ multiplex PCR, lists solely in-frame clones and lacks some. This sample has under 650,000 clones, with about 96% found just once. Material: naive CD4+ T cells sorted from blood. These receptors were collected from a woman younger than 45 in good health. The CDR3 runs from the conserved cysteine through the conserved F or W. D genes are given only for firm matches. The size entry is marked missing in some rows and otherwise reads once, few, many or a size class.

-	TRBV23-1	TRBJ1-1	TRBD1	TGCGCCAGCAGTCACGACCCGGGACAGGGGAACACTGAAGCTTTCTTT	CASSHDPGQGNTEAFF
-	TRBV4-2	TRBJ1-6	-	TGTGCCAGCAGCTTCGACAGGAATAATTCACCCCTCCACTTT	CASSFDRNNSPLHF
-	TRBV7-9	TRBJ2-1	-	TGTGCCAGCAGCTTAATGGGACTCTACAATGAGCAGTTCTTC	CASSLMGLYNEQFF
-	TRBV28	TRBJ2-7	TRBD2	TGTGCCAGCAGCCCTGATTATCCGGCGGGAGGGCAGAACGAGCAGTACTTC	CASSPDYPAGGQNEQYF
-	TRBV6-1	TRBJ2-5	-	TGTGCCAGCAGGGGGACTCTTCAAGAGACCCAGTACTTC	CASRGTLQETQYF
-	TRBV28	TRBJ1-1	TRBD1	TGTGCCAGCAGCACCGGGACAGGGGGCACTGAAGCTTTCTTT	CASSTGTGGTEAFF
-	TRBV7-9	TRBJ1-1	-	TGTGCCAGCAGCTTAGAGACGGGGACTGAAGCTTTCTTT	CASSLETGTEAFF
once	TRBV6-5	TRBJ2-7	TRBD2	TGTGCCAGCAGTTACACCAGCGGGAGCTACGAGCAGTACTTC	CASSYTSGSYEQYF
-	TRBV6-1	TRBJ2-7	-	TGTGCCAGCAGTGCGGACTACGAGCAGTACTTC	CASSADYEQYF
-	TRBV19	TRBJ2-7	TRBD1	TGTGCCAGTAGTAACCCCGGGACAGGGTCCCACGAGCAGTACTTC	CASSNPGTGSHEQYF
-	TRBV5-4	TRBJ1-6	-	TGTGCCAGCAGCTTGGCCGATGGGGCACCCCTCCACTTT	CASSLADGAPLHF
-	TRBV7-7	TRBJ2-7	TRBD1	TGTGCCAGCAGCATCCGACAGGGGAGCGAGCAGTACTTC	CASSIRQGSEQYF
-	TRBV18	TRBJ2-1	TRBD2	TGTGCCAGCTCACCCCAGACTAGCGGGAACTACAATGAGCAGTTCTTC	CASSPQTSGNYNEQFF
-	TRBV6-6	TRBJ2-7	-	TGTGCCAGCAGTTTTTTGTCCTCTCTACCCTACGAGCAGTACTTC	CASSFLSSLPYEQYF
-	TRBV5-8	TRBJ2-1	-	TGTGCCAGCAGCCCTTACAATGAGCAGTTCTTC	CASSPYNEQFF
-	TRBV18	TRBJ2-2	-	TGTGCCAGCTCACCGGGACAATCGAACACCGGGGAGCTGTTTTTT	CASSPGQSNTGELFF
-	TRBV10-3	TRBJ1-1	TRBD1	TGTGCCATCGGGGACAGGGGGCTTTTAAACACTGAAGCTTTCTTT	CAIGDRGLLNTEAFF
-	TRBV11-3	TRBJ2-7	-	TGTGCCAGCAGCTTAGAATCGTACGAGCAGTACTTC	CASSLESYEQYF
-	TRBV9	TRBJ2-1	-	TGTGCCAGCAGCGCCAGGGGTCGGGGGAACAATGAGCAGTTCTTC	CASSARGRGNNEQFF
-	TRBV29-1	TRBJ2-7	TRBD2	TGCAGCGTTGAAAAAGGACTAGCGGGAGTGGGGGAGCAGTACTTC	CSVEKGLAGVGEQYF
-	TRBV28	TRBJ2-7	TRBD2	TGTGCCAGCAGTTTAATAGCGGGTAGCTCCTACGAGCAGTACTTC	CASSLIAGSSYEQYF
-	TRBV6-5	TRBJ2-7	-	TGTGCCAGCAGCCTTGATGCGGGACCGTACGAGCAGTACTTC	CASSLDAGPYEQYF
-	TRBV7-9	TRBJ2-3	-	TGTGCCAGCAGCCCCGACTGGATAACCACAGATACGCAGTATTTT	CASSPDWITTDTQYF
-	TRBV11-2	TRBJ2-7	TRBD2	TGTGCCAGCAGCCAGACTAGCATCATACCGAAGCCCTACGAGCAGTACTTC	CASSQTSIIPKPYEQYF
-	TRBV13	TRBJ2-1	-	TGTGCCAGCAGCTTAGGGCAGTGGACCTCCTACAATGAGCAGTTCTTC	CASSLGQWTSYNEQFF
-	TRBV18	TRBJ1-5	TRBD1	TGTGCCAGCTCACCATCAAGACAGGGTGATAATCAGCCCCAGCATTTT	CASSPSRQGDNQPQHF
-	TRBV21-1	TRBJ2-6	-	TGTGCCAGCAGCAATGCCTCGTATGGACCGATCCCCTCTGGGGCCAACGTCCTGACTTTC	CASSNASYGPIPSGANVLTF